The 18 T cell receptor beta chains below were found in one sample sequenced in a study of cytomegalovirus exposure and HLA in healthy donors. Clones were read by immunoSEQ multiplex PCR, and TCRdb kept only the in-frame ones, dropping some. The repertoire holds approximately 110,000 clones, with about 88% as singletons. The specimen sequenced was PBMCs. The source is a woman younger than 35 in good health and CMV-seronegative.

The chain combines TRBV18 with TRBJ1-2, with unresolved D. Between the trimmed V and J ends, which lost 4 bases and 1 base, there was a span of 7 bases. Germline V gene data show CDR1 as KGHSH and CDR2 as LQKENI. The CDR3 loop spans 13 amino acids. The CDR3 DNA reads as TGTGCCAGCTCACGACAAGATAACTATGGCTACACCTTC. This gives the protein CASSRQDNYGYTF.

V usage is TRBV29-1 and J usage is TRBJ2-7, with 11 bases fitting TRBD1. The trim removed 6 bases at V and 6 bases at J, leaving 7 bases unmatched. The CDR3 runs to 13 residues. Per the germline V gene, CDR1 is SQVTM and CDR2 is ANQGSEA. The CDR3 nucleotides are TGCAGCGTCCTGGACAGGGGGCAGGTCGAGCAGTACTTC. It is translated as CSVLDRGQVEQYF.

V usage is TRBV9 and J usage is TRBJ1-2; TRBD1 aligns across 8 bases. The CDR3 is 13 amino acids. Germline CDR1 and CDR2: SGDLS and YYNGEE. Germline trimming cut 0 bases from V and 9 bases from J; bases unmatched to any gene: 4. The CDR3 DNA reads TGTGCCAGCAGCGTAGCCCAGGGGGCGAGCTACACCTTC. Protein product: CASSVAQGASYTF.

The V gene is TRBV5-6, the J gene TRBJ2-7; 10 nucleotides agree with TRBD2. V gave up 2 bases and J gave up 3 bases; unmatched junction bases: 8. This CDR3 is 16 amino acids long. CDR1 and CDR2 from the germline V gene are SGHDT and YYEEEE. CDR3 in DNA: TGTGCCAGCAGCTTCGGCCTAGCGGGAGTTCGCTACGAGCAGTACTTC. Amino acid sequence: CASSFGLAGVRYEQYF.

The V gene is TRBV9, the J gene TRBJ2-6, with 7 bases matching TRBD1. After removal of 5 bases from V and 4 bases from J, the junction contained 9 bases not matched to a gene. This CDR3 is built from 16 residues. Germline CDR1 and CDR2: SGDLS and YYNGEE. The CDR3 DNA reads as TGTGCCAGCAGAGAAACCGACAGGGCCGGGGCCAACGTCCTGACTTTC. This codes for CASRETDRAGANVLTF.

The chain is built from TRBV7-6 and TRBJ2-3; TRBD1 agrees at 9 bases. The germline CDR1 and CDR2 sequences are SGHVS and FNYEAQ. This CDR3 has 16 residues. V shed 4 bases, J shed 2 bases, and the junction held 7 bases outside the gene matches. The CDR3 reads CASSSRTGDPTDTQYF. The CDR3 region has the DNA TGTGCCAGCAGCTCCCGGACAGGGGACCCCACAGATACGCAGTATTTT. Full variable domain (outside the CDR3, taken from reference TRBV7-6 and TRBJ2-3): GAGVSQSPRYKVTKRGQDVALRCDPISGHVSLYWYRQALGQGPEFLTYFNYEAQQDKSGLPNDRFSAERPEGSISTLTIQRTEQRDSAMYRCASSSRTGDPTDTQYFGPGTRLTVL.

The chain recombines TRBV5-6 with TRBJ2-7; 9 bases agree with TRBD1. The germline V gene encodes CDR1 SGHDT and CDR2 YYEEEE. The CDR3 sequence is 14 residues long. Losses at the gene ends were 4 bases for V and 3 bases for J; bases not matched to a gene: 5. The CDR3 nucleotides read TGTGCCAGCAGCCCGGGGACAGGGAGCTACGAGCAGTACTTC. Its protein is CASSPGTGSYEQYF.

As DNA, the CDR3 is TGTGCCAGCAGAAGGACAGGATTAGAAGATACGCAGTATTTT. Encoded protein: CASRRTGLEDTQYF. The chain recombines TRBV6-4 with TRBJ2-3, with 7 bases aligning to TRBD1. J lost 5 bases, V lost 6 bases, and 8 bases had no gene match. This CDR3 contains 14 residues. Germline V gene lookup returns CDR1 MRHNA and CDR2 SNTAGT.

This chain links TRBV2 with TRBJ1-5, with D perhaps matching TRBD1 (6 bases). Germline loops: CDR1 SNHLY, CDR2 FYNNEI. The length of the CDR3 is 15 residues. Trimming removed 7 bases from V and 7 bases from J, with 20 bases in between. CDR3 residues: CASKGSGAGDQPQHF. The CDR3 DNA is TGTGCCAGCAAGGGCTCAGGGGCGGGGGACCAGCCCCAGCATTTT.

This clone was seen a handful of times. This chain links TRBV2 with TRBJ2-7, with no clear D. V lost 0 bases to trimming and J lost 4 bases, with 13 bases between them. CDR1 and CDR2 from the germline V gene are SNHLY and FYNNEI. The CDR3 loop spans 15 amino acids. The CDR3 sequence: CASSEADQRTYEQYF. In nucleotides, the CDR3 is TGTGCCAGCAGTGAAGCGGATCAGCGAACATACGAGCAGTACTTC.

This rearrangement joins TRBV25-1 to TRBJ2-7; 9 positions match TRBD1. After removal of 6 bases from V and 9 bases from J, the junction contained 9 bases not matched to a gene. CDR3 length: 13 amino acids. Germline V gene data show CDR1 as MGHDK and CDR2 as SYGVNS. Here the CDR3 reads CASREQGAGGQYF. The CDR3 DNA reads as TGTGCCAGCAGGGAACAGGGGGCGGGTGGGCAGTACTTC.

This chain uses TRBV10-3 with TRBJ2-1; D unresolved. Between the trimmed V and J ends, which lost 0 bases and 4 bases, there was a span of 10 bases. The CDR3 runs 15 residues. CDR1 and CDR2 from the germline V gene are ENHRY and SYGVKD. The CDR3 region has the DNA TGTGCCATCAGTGAGTCTCAGGCCACGTACAATGAGCAGTTCTTC. Its protein is CAISESQATYNEQFF.

This clone was counted a single time. The chain employs TRBV30 and TRBJ1-4; maybe TRBD1 (5 bases). Germline-derived CDR1 and CDR2 are GTSNPN and SVGIG (reference sequence). Trimming took off 2 bases at V and 4 bases at J, with 14 bases between the two ends. This CDR3 contains 15 residues. The CDR3 DNA reads TGTGCCTGGAGTAATACAGGCTCCGTTAATGAAAAACTGTTTTTT. This sequence encodes CAWSNTGSVNEKLFF.

The chain joins TRBV5-4 to TRBJ2-5; 10 positions agree with TRBD1. V was pared by 4 bases and J by 0 bases, with 6 bases of the junction left unmatched. The CDR3 is 16 amino acids. Germline CDR1 is SGHNT and CDR2 is YYREEE (reference sequence). The CDR3 nucleotides are TGTGCCAGCAGCCTAGGACAGGGGGGCTACCAAGAGACCCAGTACTTC. Protein product: CASSLGQGGYQETQYF.

This chain links TRBV5-1 with TRBJ2-5; D perhaps matches TRBD2 (6 bases). V was shortened by 2 bases and J by 5 bases, with 7 bases between the two germline ends. CDR1 is SGHRS, CDR2 YFSETQ, per germline. This CDR3 has 12 amino acids. CDR3 loop: CASSFAGETQYF. CDR3 DNA sequence: TGCGCCAGCAGCTTCGCGGGGGAGACCCAGTACTTC.

The chain links TRBV29-1 to TRBJ1-1; possibly TRBD1 for D (5 bases). Germline loops: CDR1 SQVTM, CDR2 ANQGSEA. This CDR3 contains 13 residues. The ends were cut back, 6 bases at V and 1 base at J, with 12 bases in the middle. In DNA form, the CDR3 reads TGCAGCGTCCACCCTCAGGGGAACACTGAAGCTTTCTTT. Translation: CSVHPQGNTEAFF.

CDR3 protein: CASSLSWGLEEKLFF. For the CDR3, the DNA is TGTGCCAGCAGTTTAAGTTGGGGGCTTGAGGAAAAACTGTTTTTT. The chain carries TRBV27 and TRBJ1-4, with a possible D match to TRBD1 (6 bases). In germline, CDR1 is MNHEY, CDR2 SMNVEV (reference sequence). This CDR3 is 15 amino acids long. V dropped 2 bases and J dropped 8 bases, with 15 bases sitting between them. Full variable domain (rest looked up from reference TRBV27 and TRBJ1-4): EAQVTQNPRYLITVTGKKLTVTCSQNMNHEYMSWYRQDPGLGLRQIYYSMNVEVTDKGDVPEGYKVSRKEKRNFPLILESPSPNQTSLYFCASSLSWGLEEKLFFGSGTQLSVL.

This clone was observed a single time. This chain links TRBV21-1 with TRBJ1-2; TRBD1 is taken as the D call from the table, unchecked against the DNA. TRBV21-1 is reported as a pseudogene. The length of the CDR3 is 16 residues. The CDR3 region has the DNA TGTGCCAGCAGCAAAATAGGACAGGGGTCTTTCTATGGCTACACCTTC. Encoded protein: CASSKIGQGSFYGYTF.